One sample yielded the 24 T cell receptor beta chains listed below, sequenced in a study of T cells after yellow fever vaccination. MiXCR was run by TCRdb on the 5' RACE reads, yielding one entry per CDR3 protein. Of 200,000 to 300,000 distinct CDR3 sequences listed, approximately 3.8% are singletons. Sequenced material: PBMCs, taken 15 days after the yellow fever booster vaccination. These receptors came from a man younger than 30 who received the YFV17D yellow fever vaccine.

This chain links TRBV20-1 with TRBJ1-4; perhaps TRBD1 as D (5 bases). The V and J ends lost 0 bases and 8 bases respectively, with 10 bases between them. The CDR3 covers 13 residues. CDR1 DFQATT and CDR2 SNEGSKA come from the germline V gene (reference sequence). Here the CDR3 DNA reads TGCAGTGCTAGAGATGGGAGGGGAGAAAAACTGTTTTTT. Translation: CSARDGRGEKLFF.

In its sample, this clonotype was seen many times. The V and J genes are TRBV20-1 and TRBJ2-7; 9 nucleotides match TRBD1. The CDR3 sequence is 15 residues long. Germline loops: CDR1 DFQATT, CDR2 SNEGSKA (reference sequence). V was pared by 5 bases and J by 0 bases, with 8 bases of the junction left unmatched. CDR3 loop: CSARGRDRVSYEQYF. Here the CDR3 DNA reads TGCAGTGCTCGAGGCCGGGACAGGGTCTCCTACGAGCAGTACTTC.

The chain couples TRBV12-3 or TRBV12-4 to TRBJ2-7, with D unresolved. This CDR3 has 14 amino acids. V was cut by 1 base and J by 7 bases, with 14 bases left in between. CDR3 bases: TGTGCCAGCAGTTTAGGGGGTACGGTTTCGGAGCAGTACTTC. Translated: CASSLGGTVSEQYF.

This clonotype was found many times. This sequence joins TRBV4-1 and TRBJ1-6; D gene unclear. The CDR3 is 14 residues long. Between the trimmed V and J ends, which lost 3 bases and 9 bases, there was a span of 12 bases. The germline gives CDR1 MGHRA, CDR2 YSYEKL. In DNA form, the CDR3 reads TGCGCCAGCAGCCAGGTATCGACGGGTTCACCCCTCCACTTT. Amino acids: CASSQVSTGSPLHF.

This clonotype has at least ten counts. V is TRBV11-2 and J is TRBJ2-1; 8 bases fit TRBD2. V was clipped by 3 bases and J by 3 bases; unmatched bases: 10. The CDR3 extends over 17 amino acids. Germline CDR1 and CDR2: SGHAT and FQNNGV. In DNA form, the CDR3 reads TGTGCCAGCAGCTTCGAACCGGGGGGGCACTTCTACAATGAGCAGTTCTTC. Its translation is CASSFEPGGHFYNEQFF. Combining the CDR3 with reference TRBV11-2 and TRBJ2-1 gives the whole variable domain EAGVAQSPRYKIIEKRQSVAFWCNPISGHATLYWYQQILGQGPKLLIQFQNNGVVDDSQLPKDRFSAERLKGVDSTLKIQPAKLEDSAVYLCASSFEPGGHFYNEQFFGPGTRLTVL.

This clonotype was detected ten times or more. V and J are TRBV20-1 and TRBJ2-2; TRBD1 matches 10 bases. The germline CDR1 and CDR2 sequences are DFQATT and SNEGSKA (reference sequence). CDR3 size: 14 residues. V was pared by 6 bases and J by 7 bases, with 8 bases of the junction left unmatched. CDR3 sequence: CSAPDRGLVGELFF. CDR3 in DNA: TGCAGTGCCCCTGACAGGGGGCTTGTCGGGGAGCTGTTTTTT.

This clonotype was seen ten or more times. The chain uses TRBV7-9 and TRBJ2-5, with 13 bases fitting TRBD2. Germline V gene sequence: CDR1 SEHNR, CDR2 FQNEAQ (reference sequence). The length of the CDR3 is 15 residues. The ends lost 4 bases at V and 4 bases at J; junction bases unmatched: 3. In DNA, the CDR3 is TGTGCCAGCAGCTCCAGGACTAGCGGGAGAGAGACCCAGTACTTC. It is translated as CASSSRTSGRETQYF.

In its sample, this clonotype was seen many times. The V and J genes are TRBV12-3 or TRBV12-4 and TRBJ1-1, with D possibly TRBD1 on 5 matching bases. The CDR3 sequence is 14 residues long. V was trimmed by 6 bases and J by 3 bases, leaving 14 bases between them. CDR3 sequence reads: CASSPRVGDTEAFF. The CDR3 DNA is TGTGCCAGCAGCCCCAGGGTAGGGGACACTGAAGCTTTCTTT.

This clonotype has ten or more counts. The CDR3 sequence: CSARQPGQPLYEQYF. DNA of the CDR3: TGCAGTGCTAGACAACCGGGACAGCCCTTATACGAGCAGTACTTC. The chain has TRBV20-1 and TRBJ2-7, with 7 bases fitting TRBD1. The CDR3 is made up of 15 amino acids. V shed 2 bases, J shed 4 bases, and the junction held 11 bases outside the gene matches. Germline V gene sequence: CDR1 DFQATT, CDR2 SNEGSKA (reference sequence).

In its sample, this clonotype was seen many times. This chain uses TRBV6-6 with TRBJ2-3, with D possibly being TRBD1 (7 bases). This CDR3 spans 17 amino acids. Germline V gene lookup returns CDR1 MNHNY and CDR2 SVGAGI (reference sequence). The ends were cut back, 2 bases at V and 2 bases at J, with 17 bases in the middle. The CDR3 sequence is CASSYGRDRHPTDTQYF. DNA of the CDR3: TGTGCCAGCAGTTACGGGCGGGACAGACATCCCACAGATACGCAGTATTTT.

The sample holds many counts of this clonotype. The rearrangement links TRBV6-5 to TRBJ2-5, with D perhaps matching TRBD1 (6 bases). This CDR3 is 15 amino acids long. The germline V gene has CDR1 MNHEY and CDR2 SVGAGI. Trimming shortened V by 7 bases and J by 7 bases, and 22 bases separated the two germline ends. DNA of the CDR3: TGTGCCAGCAAGCAACAAAGGACAGTTGCGGGGACCCAGTACTTC. This gives the protein CASKQQRTVAGTQYF.

This clonotype was seen ten or more times. The rearrangement uses TRBV5-1 and TRBJ2-1; 9 bases are a match to TRBD2. The ends lost 1 base at V and 11 bases at J; junction bases unmatched: 7. CDR3 length: 14 amino acids. CDR1 is SGHRS and CDR2 is YFSETQ in the germline V gene. The CDR3 sequence: CASSLTASGAQQFF. CDR3 in DNA: TGCGCCAGCAGCTTGACGGCTAGCGGGGCCCAGCAGTTCTTC.

In this sample, this clonotype turned up many times. The genes are TRBV5-1 and TRBJ2-2; TRBD1 aligns across 11 bases. After removal of 4 bases from V and 4 bases from J, the junction contained 9 bases not matched to a gene. The CDR3 sequence is 17 residues long. Per germline, CDR1 SGHRS and CDR2 YFSETQ. CDR3 sequence reads: CASSPNSGQGGTGELFF. DNA of the CDR3: TGCGCCAGCAGCCCGAACTCGGGACAGGGGGGCACCGGGGAGCTGTTTTTT.

Comments on this clonotype: This may be a read error: a much more frequent sequence differs by one nucleotide. The chain couples TRBV12-3 or TRBV12-4 to TRBJ1-5; 9 nucleotides agree with TRBD1. This CDR3 is built from 13 residues. CDR3 DNA: TGTGCCAGCAGTTGGGGACAGGGAGGGCCCCAGAATTTT. Encoded protein: CASSWGQGGPQNF.

This clonotype was seen ten or more times. The V call is TRBV20-1, the J call TRBJ2-4, with TRBD1 identical over 8 bases. After removal of 6 bases from V and 2 bases from J, the junction contained 15 bases not matched to a gene. The CDR3 extends over 17 amino acids. Germline assignment: CDR1 DFQATT and CDR2 SNEGSKA (reference sequence). This chain's CDR3 is CSAPNLDRETSKNIQYF. The CDR3, as DNA: TGCAGTGCGCCGAACTTGGACAGGGAAACGTCCAAAAACATTCAGTACTTC.

This clonotype was counted a few times. The V call is TRBV3-1, the J call TRBJ2-5; D is perhaps TRBD2 (6 bases). The CDR3 is 16 residues long. V shed 0 bases and J shed 2 bases, with 13 bases lying between them. The V gene's germline CDR1 is LGHDT and CDR2 YNNKEL (reference sequence). The CDR3 protein is CASSQDREFPQETQYF. The DNA for the CDR3 is TGTGCCAGCAGCCAAGATCGGGAGTTCCCTCAAGAGACCCAGTACTTC.

This clonotype came up many times. This chain links TRBV6-5 with TRBJ2-3; 8 bases are shared with TRBD2. CDR1 and CDR2 (germline): MNHEY, SVGAGI. Germline trimming cut 5 bases from V and 6 bases from J; bases unmatched to any gene: 4. The CDR3 totals 13 residues. This chain's CDR3 is CASSHTGGDTQYF. CDR3 bases: TGTGCCAGCAGTCACACGGGGGGGGATACGCAGTATTTT.

In its sample, this clonotype was seen many times. This chain connects TRBV27 to TRBJ2-1; no clear D. Germline CDR1 is MNHEY and CDR2 is SMNVEV (reference sequence). This CDR3 spans 15 amino acids. Deletions cut 8 bases from V and 2 bases from J, with 16 bases between. The CDR3 nucleotides are TGTGCCAGCCATCTTCCCCTCGTGCCCTACAATGAGCAGTTCTTC. It specifies CASHLPLVPYNEQFF.

This clonotype was detected many times. The CDR3 sequence: CASSFSHEQYF. The CDR3 nucleotides are TGTGCCAGCAGCTTTTCCCACGAGCAGTACTTC. The gene calls are TRBV7-2 and TRBJ2-7; D not resolved. Germline V gene data show CDR1 as SGHTA and CDR2 as FQGNSA. This CDR3 is built from 11 residues. The V gene lost 3 bases and the J gene lost 5 bases, with 5 bases spanning the gap.

This sequence joins TRBV20-1 and TRBJ2-7; weak D call: TRBD2 (6 bases). Germline V gene sequence: CDR1 DFQATT, CDR2 SNEGSKA (reference sequence). V shed 3 bases and J shed 0 bases, with 9 bases lying between them. There are 13 residues in the CDR3. The CDR3 reads CSASDGSSYEQYF. The CDR3 DNA is TGCAGTGCTAGCGACGGGAGCTCCTACGAGCAGTACTTC.

The CDR3 protein is CASSGQNTGELFF. CDR3 nucleotides: TGTGCCAGCAGCGGACAGAACACCGGGGAGCTGTTTTTT. V is TRBV9 and J is TRBJ2-2; the D is unclear. V was cut by 3 bases and J by 1 base, with 4 bases left in between. Germline CDR1 and CDR2: SGDLS and YYNGEE. The CDR3 contains 13 residues.

In its sample, this clonotype was seen a few times. This chain uses TRBV28 with TRBJ2-7, with D tentatively TRBD1 or TRBD2 (6 bases each). V was cut by 8 bases and J by 7 bases, with 18 bases left in between. Germline V gene data show CDR1 as MDHEN and CDR2 as SYDVKM. There are 13 residues in the CDR3. The CDR3: CASSGGPGREQYF. CDR3 DNA sequence: TGTGCCAGCTCCGGGGGCCCAGGGAGGGAGCAGTACTTC.

This clonotype was detected many times. V and J are TRBV6-5 and TRBJ1-2; 9 nucleotides agree with TRBD1. The germline CDR1 and CDR2 sequences are MNHEY and SVGAGI. This CDR3 has 12 amino acids. Losses at the gene ends were 5 bases for V and 9 bases for J; bases not matched to a gene: 4. In DNA form, the CDR3 reads TGTGCCAGCAGTCCGGGACAGGGTCGCTACACCTTC. This codes for CASSPGQGRYTF.

This clonotype was counted at least ten times. V is TRBV18 and J is TRBJ1-5, with a possible D match to TRBD1 (5 bases). Trimming shortened V by 3 bases and J by 6 bases, and 9 bases separated the two germline ends. Germline V gene sequence: CDR1 KGHSH, CDR2 LQKENI. The CDR3 totals 13 residues. CDR3 sequence (DNA): TGTGCCAGCTCACCGGGGGGGGGTCAGCCCCAGCATTTT. Translation gives CASSPGGGQPQHF.